Here is one T cell receptor beta chain with its context. The ends were cut back, 3 bases at V and 1 base at J, with 15 bases in the middle. Per germline, CDR1 SGHAT and CDR2 FQNNGV. This CDR3 comprises 17 residues. The data derive from a study of T cells after posttransplantation cyclophosphamide. Data came from immunoSEQ multiplex PCR; TCRdb stores just in-frame clones and leaves some out. The data contain over 20,000 clones, roughly 98% of them singletons. Cells defined as naive were viable CD3+CD4+ or CD3+CD8+ and CCR7+CD45RA+CD45RO-CD95-CD27+CD28+. Sequenced input: naive CD8+ T cells sorted from PBMCs. This clonotype was obtained from a man aged 35 to 55 in good health, CMV-negative, and a related stem cell transplant donor. V usage is TRBV11-2 and J usage is TRBJ2-2, with D perhaps matching TRBD1 (6 bases). The CDR3: CASSFALGQLNTGELFF. The CDR3 DNA follows: TGTGCCAGCAGCTTTGCCCTCGGACAGTTGAACACCGGGGAGCTGTTTTTT.